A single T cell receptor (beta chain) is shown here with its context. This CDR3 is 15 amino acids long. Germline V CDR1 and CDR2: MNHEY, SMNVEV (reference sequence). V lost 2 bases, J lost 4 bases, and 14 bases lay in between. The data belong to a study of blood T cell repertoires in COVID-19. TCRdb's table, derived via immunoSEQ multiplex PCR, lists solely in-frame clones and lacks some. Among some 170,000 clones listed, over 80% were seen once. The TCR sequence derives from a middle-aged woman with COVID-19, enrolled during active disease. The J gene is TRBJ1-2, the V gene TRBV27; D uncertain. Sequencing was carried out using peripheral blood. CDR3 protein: CASSLEVSGFYGYTF. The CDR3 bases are TGTGCCAGCAGTTTAGAGGTCTCGGGTTTCTATGGCTACACCTTC.